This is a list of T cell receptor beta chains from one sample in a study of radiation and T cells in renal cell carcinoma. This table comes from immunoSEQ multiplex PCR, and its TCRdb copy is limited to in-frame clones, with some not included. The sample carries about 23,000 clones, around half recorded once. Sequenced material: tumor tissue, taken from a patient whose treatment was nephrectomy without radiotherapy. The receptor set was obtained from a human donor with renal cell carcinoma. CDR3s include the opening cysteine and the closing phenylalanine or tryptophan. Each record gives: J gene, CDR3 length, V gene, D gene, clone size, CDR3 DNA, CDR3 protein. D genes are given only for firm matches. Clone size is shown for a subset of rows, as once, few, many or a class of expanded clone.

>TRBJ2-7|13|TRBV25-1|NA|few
TGTGCCAGCAGTGAATATAGTACTTACGAGCAGTACTTC
CASSEYSTYEQYF
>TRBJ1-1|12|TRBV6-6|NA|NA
TGTGCCAGCAACATACCGGCAACTGAAGCTTTCTTT
CASNIPATEAFF
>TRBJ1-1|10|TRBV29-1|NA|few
TGCAGCGTTTCTTCAACTGAAGCTTTCTTT
CSVSSTEAFF
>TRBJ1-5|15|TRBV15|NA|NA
TGTGCCACCAGCTCCGAGGAGTTGAGCAATCAGCCCCAGCATTTT
CATSSEELSNQPQHF
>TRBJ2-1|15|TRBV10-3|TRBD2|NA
TGTGCCATCAGCGGAGCGGGGAGCTCCTACAATGAGCAGTTCTTC
CAISGAGSSYNEQFF
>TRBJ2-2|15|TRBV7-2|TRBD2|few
TGTGCCAGCAGCTTAGCCAGCGGGGGAGTGGGGGAGCTGTTTTTT
CASSLASGGVGELFF
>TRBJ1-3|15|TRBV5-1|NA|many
TGCGCCAGCAGCTTCGACGGGGGCAAAGGAAACACCATATATTTT
CASSFDGGKGNTIYF
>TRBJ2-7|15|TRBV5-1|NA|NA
TGCGCCAGCAGCTCCCAGGGATCCTACTCCTACGAGCAGTACTTC
CASSSQGSYSYEQYF
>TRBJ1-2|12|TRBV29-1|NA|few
TGCAGCGTTGGCCAGGGAATCGAGGGCTACACCTTC
CSVGQGIEGYTF
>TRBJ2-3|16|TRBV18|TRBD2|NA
TGTGCCAGCTCACCACAGATAGCGGGGCCCACAGATACGCAGTATTTT
CASSPQIAGPTDTQYF
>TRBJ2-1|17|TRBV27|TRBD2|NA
TGTGCCAGCAGTGACACCCAGCGGGGGAGCTCCTACAATGAGCAGTTCTTC
CASSDTQRGSSYNEQFF
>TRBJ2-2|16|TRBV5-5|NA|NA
TGTGCCAGCAGCTTGAGGGTAGGGTCGAACACCGGGGAGCTGTTTTTT
CASSLRVGSNTGELFF
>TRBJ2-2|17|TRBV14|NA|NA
TGTGCCAGCAGCCAAGCTGTTCGGCAGGGTGGCACCGGGGAGCTGTTTTTT
CASSQAVRQGGTGELFF